The 26 T cell receptor beta chains presented below share a single source sample, sequenced in a study of neurological immune-mediated disorders. One entry per CDR3 protein, called by TCRdb with MiXCR from the 5' RACE reads. The sample records 42,000 or so distinct CDR3 sequences, 2.5% being singletons. Sequencing was done on a sample of PBMCs. These receptors originate from a man under 40 with multiple sclerosis.

The sample holds many counts of this clonotype. The CDR3 DNA reads as TGCAGCGTGCTGGAGGCCAAGCCAGATACGCAGTATTTT. Translation: CSVLEAKPDTQYF. The chain links TRBV29-1 to TRBJ2-3; a possible D gene is TRBD2 (5 bases). Per germline, CDR1 SQVTM and CDR2 ANQGSEA. The V end lost 6 bases, the J end lost 4 bases, and 14 bases lay between the germline ends. This CDR3 comprises 13 residues.

This clonotype was found many times. The rearrangement links TRBV20-1 to TRBJ2-5; 12 bases map to TRBD2. V gave up 0 bases and J gave up 4 bases; unmatched junction bases: 9. This CDR3 contains 17 residues. Germline-derived CDR1 and CDR2 are DFQATT and SNEGSKA (reference sequence). CDR3 nucleotide sequence: TGCAGTGCTAGAGATTCGCTAGCGGGAGGGGTTGGAGAGACCCAGTACTTC. Its protein is CSARDSLAGGVGETQYF.

This clonotype showed up many times. The CDR3 sequence: CASSDSNQGGNEQFF. CDR3 DNA: TGTGCCAGCAGTGACTCGAACCAGGGGGGCAATGAGCAGTTCTTC. The gene calls are TRBV6-4 and TRBJ2-1; D might be TRBD1 (7 bases). V was pared by 0 bases and J by 6 bases, with 12 bases between. This CDR3 spans 15 amino acids. Germline V CDR1 and CDR2: MRHNA, SNTAGT.

The J gene is TRBJ2-6, the V gene TRBV7-2; possible D gene TRBD2, 5 bases. The CDR3 is 15 amino acids. Trimming removed 5 bases at V and 8 bases at J, with 16 bases between. Germline V gene data show CDR1 as SGHTA and CDR2 as FQGNSA. The CDR3 loop reads CASSENGLPSNVLTF. Written as DNA, the CDR3 is TGTGCCAGCAGCGAAAACGGACTGCCCTCCAACGTCCTGACTTTC.

The rearrangement joins TRBV20-1 to TRBJ2-1; D gene ambiguous. The V gene lost 5 bases and the J gene lost 7 bases, with 3 bases spanning the gap. Germline V gene lookup returns CDR1 DFQATT and CDR2 SNEGSKA (reference sequence). The CDR3 is made up of 9 amino acids. This CDR3 reads CSAQNEQFF. For the CDR3, the DNA is TGCAGTGCTCAGAATGAGCAGTTCTTC.

The chain is built from TRBV6-5 and TRBJ1-5; 7 nucleotides agree with TRBD1. CDR3 size: 14 residues. The junction had 7 bases not matched to a gene; V was cut back by 6 bases and J by 5 bases. The germline CDR1 and CDR2 sequences are MNHEY and SVGAGI. The CDR3 is CASSPTGVHQPQHF. The CDR3 bases are TGTGCCAGCAGCCCAACAGGGGTCCATCAGCCCCAGCATTTT.

This clonotype was picked up a small number of times. This may arise from a read error, as a much more abundant clone is one base away. The genes are TRBV6-6 and TRBJ1-3, with D perhaps matching TRBD1 (5 bases). CDR1 and CDR2 from the germline V gene are MNHNY and SVGAGI (reference sequence). The CDR3 length is 15 residues. This CDR3 is CASSFPWGSGKTIYF. The CDR3 nucleotides are TGTGCCAGCAGCTTCCCATGGGGCTCTGGAAAAACCATATATTTT.

This clonotype was seen ten or more times. The chain recombines TRBV13 with TRBJ2-7; 8 bases fit TRBD2. From germline, CDR1 is PRHDT and CDR2 FYEKMQ (reference sequence). The V segment lost 5 bases and the J segment 0 bases; nucleotides outside the gene matches: 9. There are 16 residues in the CDR3. In nucleotides, the CDR3 is TGTGCCAGCAGCCGACCTCTCGCGGGAGGCTCCTACGAGCAGTACTTC. Amino acid sequence: CASSRPLAGGSYEQYF.

In its sample, this clonotype was seen many times. The V gene is TRBV7-2, the J gene TRBJ2-5; TRBD1 agrees at 7 bases. V shed 5 bases and J 4 bases; nucleotides not matched to a gene: 4. The CDR3 contains 13 residues. Per germline, CDR1 SGHTA and CDR2 FQGNSA. CDR3 bases: TGTGCCAGCAGCCAGGACAGGTTAGAGACCCAGTACTTC. Translating gives CASSQDRLETQYF.

This clonotype was recorded at least ten times. The rearrangement links TRBV6-2 or TRBV6-3 to TRBJ2-1; TRBD2 aligns across 13 bases. This CDR3 spans 17 amino acids. With V trimmed by 6 bases and J by 1 base, 6 bases remained unmatched. In germline, CDR1 is MNHEY, CDR2 SVGEGT. The CDR3 reads CASSPGLAGASYNEQFF. For the CDR3, the DNA is TGTGCCAGCAGCCCAGGACTAGCGGGGGCTTCCTACAATGAGCAGTTCTTC.

The V call is TRBV7-9, the J call TRBJ2-2; TRBD1 aligns across 7 bases. The V segment lost 9 bases and the J segment 2 bases; nucleotides outside the gene matches: 0. The germline V gene encodes CDR1 SEHNR and CDR2 FQNEAQ (reference sequence). The CDR3 covers 12 residues. CDR3 sequence reads: CARGGNTGELFF. The CDR3 nucleotides are TGTGCCAGAGGGGGCAACACCGGGGAGCTGTTTTTT.

This clonotype was counted many times. CDR3 coding DNA: TGTGCCAGCAGCCTGGGACAGGGGCTGGGGGAGCAGTACTTC. Translating gives CASSLGQGLGEQYF. The V call is TRBV6-5, the J call TRBJ2-7; TRBD1 aligns across 10 bases. From germline, CDR1 is MNHEY and CDR2 SVGAGI. The CDR3 has 14 amino acids. V lost 6 bases to trimming and J lost 7 bases; unmatched junction nucleotides: 9.

This clonotype was recorded many times. The chain joins TRBV5-1 to TRBJ2-2; D possibly corresponds to TRBD2 (6 bases). In germline, CDR1 is SGHRS, CDR2 YFSETQ. The CDR3 sequence is 15 residues long. V lost 9 bases and J lost 4, with 19 bases in between. CDR3 residues: CATAREFPATGELFF. As DNA, the CDR3 is TGCGCCACCGCCCGGGAGTTCCCTGCCACCGGGGAGCTGTTTTTT.

This clonotype was recorded at least ten times. The chain combines TRBV7-2 with TRBJ1-1; 10 nucleotides line up with TRBD1. The V segment lost 1 base and the J segment 6 bases; nucleotides outside the gene matches: 5. The CDR3 is made up of 15 amino acids. CDR1 is SGHTA and CDR2 is FQGNSA in the germline V gene. CDR3 DNA: TGTGCCAGCAGCTTAGGTTCGGGACAGGGGTCTGAAGCTTTCTTT. Amino acids: CASSLGSGQGSEAFF.

This clonotype was observed at least ten times. V is TRBV19 and J is TRBJ2-2; 9 positions match TRBD2. This CDR3 spans 15 amino acids. Germline loops: CDR1 LNHDA, CDR2 SQIVND (reference sequence). J lost 5 bases, V lost 7 bases, and 8 bases had no gene match. CDR3 protein: CASKPGLALTGELFF. The DNA of the CDR3 is TGTGCCAGTAAACCGGGACTAGCCTTAACCGGGGAGCTGTTTTTT.

Notes on this clonotype: This may stem from a read error, because a much larger clone lies one nucleotide away. The J gene is TRBJ2-3, the V gene TRBV7-6; 8 nucleotides match TRBD2. The CDR3 covers 15 residues. The V gene end was trimmed by 5 bases and the J gene end by 3 bases; junction bases not matched to a gene: 7. Per the germline V gene, CDR1 is SGHVS and CDR2 is FNYEAQ. The CDR3 reads CASSQAGARTDTQYF. The CDR3 coding sequence is TGTGCCAGCAGCCAAGCGGGGGCCAGGACAGATACGCAGTATTTT.

The sample holds many counts of this clonotype. The rearrangement uses TRBV5-6 and TRBJ2-3, with 8 positions matching TRBD2. This CDR3 is 16 amino acids long. V shed 2 bases, J shed 0 bases, and the junction held 5 bases outside the gene matches. CDR1 SGHDT and CDR2 YYEEEE come from the germline V gene. In nucleotides, the CDR3 is TGTGCCAGCAGCTTCCGGACTAGCAGTAGCACAGATACGCAGTATTTT. Protein product: CASSFRTSSSTDTQYF. The full variable domain, its missing parts supplied by reference TRBV5-6 and TRBJ2-3, is DAGVTQSPTHLIKTRGQQVTLRCSPKSGHDTVSWYQQALGQGPQFIFQYYEEEERQRGNFPDRFSGHQFPNYSSELNVNALLLGDSALYLCASSFRTSSSTDTQYFGPGTRLTVL.

In its sample, this clonotype was seen many times. This chain links TRBV20-1 with TRBJ1-1; maybe TRBD1 (5 bases). Germline lookup yields CDR1 DFQATT and CDR2 SNEGSKA (reference sequence). This CDR3 is built from 14 residues. V was shortened by 6 bases and J by 2 bases, with 16 bases between the two germline ends. The CDR3 region has the DNA TGCAGTGCCCGGAGTCGGGGGACCAACACTGAAGCTTTCTTT. It is translated as CSARSRGTNTEAFF.

This clonotype has ten or more counts. This chain uses TRBV5-1 with TRBJ2-7, with D unresolved. The ends were cut back, 2 bases at V and 0 bases at J, with 9 bases in the middle. Germline V CDR1 and CDR2: SGHRS, YFSETQ. This CDR3 is 14 amino acids long. The CDR3: CASSFGRISYEQYF. The DNA for the CDR3 is TGCGCCAGCAGCTTCGGACGGATCTCCTACGAGCAGTACTTC.

The CDR3: CASRTYGAGDEYF. The CDR3 nucleotides are TGTGCCAGCAGAACATACGGGGCAGGGGATGAGTACTTC. J is TRBJ2-7 and V is TRBV28; D may be TRBD1 (6 bases). V was shortened by 6 bases and J by 11 bases, with 20 bases between the two germline ends. The CDR3 consists of 13 residues. Germline loops: CDR1 MDHEN, CDR2 SYDVKM.

This clonotype has a count of ten or more. This chain uses TRBV4-1 with TRBJ2-7; TRBD1 matches at 7 bases. V trimming: 0 bases; J trimming: 2 bases; junction bases outside the gene matches: 1. This CDR3 comprises 14 residues. Germline-derived CDR1 and CDR2 are MGHRA and YSYEKL. CDR3 DNA sequence: TGCGCCAGCAGCCAAGATAGGGGGCCCTACGAGCAGTACTTC. This codes for CASSQDRGPYEQYF.

This clonotype came up many times. The CDR3 loop is CASSLVAGANTEAFF. CDR3 sequence (DNA): TGTGCCAGCAGCTTAGTGGCAGGGGCGAACACTGAAGCTTTCTTT. The chain uses TRBV7-9 and TRBJ1-1, with D possibly being TRBD1 (6 bases). There are 15 residues in the CDR3. Trimming stripped 1 base from V and 1 base from J, with 10 bases between. Germline CDR1 SEHNR, CDR2 FQNEAQ (reference sequence).

The sample holds many counts of this clonotype. V usage is TRBV4-2 and J usage is TRBJ1-6; D is ambiguous. The CDR3 consists of 15 residues. Germline V gene sequence: CDR1 LGHNA, CDR2 YNFKEQ. V lost 4 bases and J lost 4, with 11 bases in between. The CDR3 sequence: CASSLNRAYNSPLHF. The CDR3 DNA is TGTGCCAGCAGCCTGAACAGAGCTTATAATTCACCCCTCCACTTT.

This clonotype was seen at least ten times. The chain uses TRBV7-2 and TRBJ1-2, with D possibly TRBD1 on 5 matching bases. Germline CDR1 SGHTA, CDR2 FQGNSA. The CDR3 runs to 14 residues. V was shortened by 4 bases and J by 5 bases, with 14 bases between the two germline ends. For the CDR3, the DNA is TGTGCCAGCAGCTCAGGCGGGACGGCGTATGGCTACACCTTC. This translates into CASSSGGTAYGYTF.

In its sample, this clonotype was seen a few times. The rearrangement joins TRBV28 to TRBJ2-2; D is unresolved. Looked up from germline, CDR1 is MDHEN and CDR2 is SYDVKM. The CDR3 totals 13 residues. V dropped 3 bases and J dropped 2 bases, with 4 bases sitting between them. The CDR3 region has the DNA TGTGCCAGCAGTTTGCCAAACACCGGGGAGCTGTTTTTT. Its translation is CASSLPNTGELFF. Drawing the rest from reference TRBV28 and TRBJ2-2, the complete variable domain is DVKVTQSSRYLVKRTGEKVFLECVQDMDHENMFWYRQDPGLGLRLIYFSYDVKMKEKGDIPEGYSVSREKKERFSLILESASTNQTSMYLCASSLPNTGELFFGEGSRLTVL.

This clonotype was observed at least ten times. This chain joins TRBV20-1 and TRBJ2-7; D is uncertain. The CDR3 sequence is 15 residues long. From germline, CDR1 is DFQATT and CDR2 SNEGSKA (reference sequence). Trimming stripped 0 bases from V and 4 bases from J, with 16 bases between. Written as DNA, the CDR3 is TGCAGTGCTAGAGATTCGGCACAGCCAACATACGAGCAGTACTTC. Its protein is CSARDSAQPTYEQYF.